These 11 T cell receptor beta chains were sequenced from one sample in a study of blood T cells in healthy people across ages. The use of a sample-barcoded 5' primer and a J-beta primer mix characterized a second PCR of about 7 to 12 cycles. TCRdb itself ran the 5' RACE reads through MiXCR, one entry per CDR3 protein. The table lists around 1,600,000 distinct CDR3 sequences, approximately 39% of them singletons. Sequenced input: blood. These receptors all stem from a woman under 30 in good health.

This clonotype has just a few counts. V is TRBV10-3 and J is TRBJ2-7; D unclear. Germline V gene data show CDR1 as ENHRY and CDR2 as SYGVKD. The V and J ends lost 3 bases and 6 bases respectively, with 15 bases between them. The CDR3 consists of 14 residues. CDR3 protein: CAISEATYGGEQYF. Here the CDR3 DNA reads TGTGCCATCAGTGAAGCAACCTATGGCGGCGAGCAGTACTTC.

This clonotype was seen a handful of times. The V call is TRBV7-9, the J call TRBJ2-7; D possibly uses TRBD1 or TRBD2 (5 bases each). The V and J ends lost 3 bases and 5 bases respectively, with 11 bases between them. The CDR3 covers 13 residues. In germline, CDR1 is SEHNR, CDR2 FQNEAQ (reference sequence). The CDR3 protein is CASSFGAVNEQYF. CDR3 coding DNA: TGTGCCAGCAGCTTCGGGGCGGTCAACGAGCAGTACTTC.

The chain combines TRBV7-2 with TRBJ1-5; the D gene is possibly TRBD1 (6 bases). Trimming removed 4 bases at V and 0 bases at J, with 10 bases between. Per the germline V gene, CDR1 is SGHTA and CDR2 is FQGNSA. There are 15 residues in the CDR3. As DNA, the CDR3 is TGTGCCAGCAGCTCGCAGGGGTTTAGCAATCAGCCCCAGCATTTT. Translated, it gives CASSSQGFSNQPQHF.

The chain employs TRBV11-2 and TRBJ1-6; perhaps TRBD1 as D (5 bases). The V gene's germline CDR1 is SGHAT and CDR2 FQNNGV. V dropped 5 bases and J dropped 7 bases, with 15 bases sitting between them. The CDR3 has 15 amino acids. CDR3 region: CASSPPGRINSPLHF. In nucleotides, the CDR3 is TGTGCCAGCAGCCCTCCGGGACGGATCAATTCACCCCTCCACTTT.

The J gene is TRBJ2-4, the V gene TRBV18; 9 nucleotides align to TRBD1. The end of the DNA fits TRBJ2-5 better, so the J call may be wrong. Germline CDR1 and CDR2: KGHSH and LQKENI. The CDR3 is 17 residues long. The CDR3 nucleotides read TGTGCCAGCTCACGCCAAACACCGACAGGGGGTAAAGAGACCCAGTACTTC. This sequence encodes CASSRQTPTGGKETQYF.

There are a few counts of this clonotype. This rearrangement joins TRBV27 to TRBJ2-3; 8 bases are a match to TRBD2. CDR1 and CDR2 (germline): MNHEY, SMNVEV (reference sequence). After removal of 0 bases from V and 14 bases from J, the junction contained 4 bases not matched to a gene. The CDR3 consists of 12 residues. The CDR3 spells CASSLSSGKAYF. The CDR3 DNA reads as TGTGCCAGCAGTTTATCTAGCGGGAAGGCGTATTTT.

This clonotype was observed a few times. V is TRBV18 and J is TRBJ2-1; 7 bases match TRBD2. This CDR3 is built from 17 residues. V was pared by 3 bases and J by 0 bases, with 8 bases of the junction left unmatched. Germline V gene sequence: CDR1 KGHSH, CDR2 LQKENI. The CDR3 coding sequence is TGTGCCAGCTCACCCATTAGCGGGTCCAGCTCCTACAATGAGCAGTTCTTC. Translating gives CASSPISGSSSYNEQFF.

The chain employs TRBV7-9 and TRBJ2-1, with 8 bases identical to TRBD2. The CDR3 spans 16 residues. The germline V gene has CDR1 SEHNR and CDR2 FQNEAQ (reference sequence). V dropped 2 bases and J dropped 0; count of bases not matched to a gene: 3. The DNA of the CDR3 is TGTGCCAGCAGCTTACGGGGGGGCCTCTCCTACAATGAGCAGTTCTTC. Its protein is CASSLRGGLSYNEQFF.

The rearrangement links TRBV6-5 to TRBJ2-7, with 11 bases aligning to TRBD2. This CDR3 has 14 residues. The trim removed 10 bases at V and 4 bases at J, leaving 9 bases unmatched. Germline V gives CDR1 MNHEY, CDR2 SVGAGI. The CDR3 region is CATQIAGGQYEQYF. As DNA, the CDR3 is TGTGCCACCCAGATAGCGGGAGGGCAATACGAGCAGTACTTC.

The chain uses TRBV7-3 and TRBJ1-1; D is unresolved. Trimming took 3 bases from V and 1 from J, leaving 9 bases between them. The germline V gene has CDR1 SGHTA and CDR2 FQGTGA. This CDR3 is built from 14 residues. CDR3 sequence reads: CASSFKIRNTEAFF. The CDR3 DNA reads as TGTGCCAGCAGCTTTAAGATAAGGAACACTGAAGCTTTCTTT.

This chain's CDR3 is CASSLTPIAGTYSYSTDTQYF. CDR3 sequence (DNA): TGTGCCAGCAGCTTAACCCCGATAGCGGGGACATACTCATATAGCACAGATACGCAGTATTTT. The V gene is TRBV11-2, the J gene TRBJ2-3; the match to TRBD2 covers 8 bases. CDR3 length equals 21 residues. Per the germline V gene, CDR1 is SGHAT and CDR2 is FQNNGV. The V gene end was trimmed by 2 bases and the J gene end by 0 bases; junction bases not matched to a gene: 19.